The source of this T cell receptor beta chain is a study of tumour-infiltrating T cells in Burkitt lymphoma. Turning to the study itself: Survival, overall and progression-free, tracked with productive clonality.

Assay: immunoSEQ multiplex PCR; the TCRdb copy retains only in-frame clones and omits some. The sample records about 800 clones, roughly 80% being singletons. The CDR3 is 16 amino acids. The germline V gene encodes CDR1 SGHKS and CDR2 YYEKEE (reference sequence). The V gene end was trimmed by 2 bases and the J gene end by 1 base; junction bases not matched to a gene: 5. Sequencing was performed on tumor tissue. J is TRBJ2-2 and V is TRBV5-5; 7 bases align to TRBD1. The TCR originated in a human donor with diffuse large B-cell lymphoma. Some clones in this sample may be carry-over from other donors' samples. DNA of the CDR3: TGTGCCAGCAGCTTTCGGAGGACAGGGAACACCGGGGAGCTGTTTTTT. Residues: CASSFRRTGNTGELFF.